The T cell receptor beta chain under discussion was sequenced for a study of T-cell memory formation after mild COVID-19. Study conclusions and caveats: Pre-infection memory carried some responding clones, suggesting that cross-reactive memory joined. Clones contracting day 15 to 85 were balanced CD4/CD8; later expanders leaned CD4+. Most CD4+ clones that shrank were in CM and EM, while CD8+ ones turned up in EMRA.

TCRdb passed the 5' RACE reads through MiXCR, listing each CDR3 protein once. The table lists fewer than 700,000 distinct CDR3 sequences, 15% to 20% of them singletons, with more than 10% in the top ten. CDR1 is SNHLY and CDR2 is FYNNEI in the germline V gene. This CDR3 has 15 amino acids. Between the trimmed V and J ends, which lost 1 base and 5 bases, there was a span of 15 bases. In its sample, this clonotype was seen a few times. The antigen is undetermined. The rearrangement uses TRBV2 and TRBJ2-7, with D perhaps matching TRBD2 (6 bases). This sequence originates from an adult woman who had mild COVID-19 (a few samples of this study predate the infection). Cell type and time point are not known. Material for sequencing was PBMCs or a T cell subset sorted from them (not recorded which). The CDR3 region is CASSEDVKEGNEQYF. The DNA for the CDR3 is TGTGCCAGCAGTGAAGATGTAAAGGAGGGAAACGAGCAGTACTTC.